This T cell receptor (beta chain) was retrieved from a study of blood T cell repertoires in COVID-19. The wider study: COVID-19 samples from acute and convalescent phases originated in the United States, Italy and Spain. PBMCs, B-cell-depleted T cells, or T cells were the source of the cDNA or gDNA that made up the material.

Method: immunoSEQ multiplex PCR; TCRdb's copy keeps in-frame clones and lacks some. The sample shows 200,000 to 250,000 clones, 88% of them seen only once. Among Cohort 3 donors, those recovered had two negative PCRs, clearance, or symptom resolution. The sequenced material came from PBMCs or T cells enriched from blood (not recorded which). The clonotype comes from a woman aged 25 to 39 who had recovered from COVID-19.

The CDR3 DNA sequence: TGCGCCAGCAGCTTGTCATCCCAAGAGACCCAGTACTTC. Translation: CASSLSSQETQYF. The rearrangement links TRBV5-1 to TRBJ2-5; no definite D call. Between the trimmed V and J ends, which lost 1 base and 1 base, there was a span of 5 bases. CDR1 is SGHRS and CDR2 is YFSETQ in the germline V gene. This CDR3 contains 13 residues.